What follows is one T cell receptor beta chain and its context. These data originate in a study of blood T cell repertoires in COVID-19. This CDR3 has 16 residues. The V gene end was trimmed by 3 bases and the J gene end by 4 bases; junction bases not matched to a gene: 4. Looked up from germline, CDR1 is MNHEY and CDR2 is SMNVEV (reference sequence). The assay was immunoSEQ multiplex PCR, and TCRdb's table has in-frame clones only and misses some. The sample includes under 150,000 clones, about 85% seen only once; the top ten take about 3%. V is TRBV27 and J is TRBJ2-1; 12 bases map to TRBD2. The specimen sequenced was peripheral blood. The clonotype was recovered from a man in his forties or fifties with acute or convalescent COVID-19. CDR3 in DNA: TGTGCCAGCAGTTTGCTAGCGGGGGGGCGGTACAATGAGCAGTTCTTC. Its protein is CASSLLAGGRYNEQFF.